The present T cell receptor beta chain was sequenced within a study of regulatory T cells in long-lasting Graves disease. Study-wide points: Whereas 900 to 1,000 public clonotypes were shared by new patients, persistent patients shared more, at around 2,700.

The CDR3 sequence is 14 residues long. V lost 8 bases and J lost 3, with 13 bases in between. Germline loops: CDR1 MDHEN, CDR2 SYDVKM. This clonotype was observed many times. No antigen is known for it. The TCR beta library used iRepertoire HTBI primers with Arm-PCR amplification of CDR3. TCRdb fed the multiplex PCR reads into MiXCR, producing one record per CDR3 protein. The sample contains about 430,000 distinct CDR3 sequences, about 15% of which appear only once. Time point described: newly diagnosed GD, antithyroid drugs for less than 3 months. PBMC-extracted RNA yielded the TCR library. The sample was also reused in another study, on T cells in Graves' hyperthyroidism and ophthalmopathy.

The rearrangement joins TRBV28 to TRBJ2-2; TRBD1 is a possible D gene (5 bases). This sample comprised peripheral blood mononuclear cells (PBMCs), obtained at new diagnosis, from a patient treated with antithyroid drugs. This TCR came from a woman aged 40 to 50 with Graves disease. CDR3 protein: CASSTTDYTGELFF. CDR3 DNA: TGTGCCAGCTCCACGACAGATTACACCGGGGAGCTGTTTTTT.